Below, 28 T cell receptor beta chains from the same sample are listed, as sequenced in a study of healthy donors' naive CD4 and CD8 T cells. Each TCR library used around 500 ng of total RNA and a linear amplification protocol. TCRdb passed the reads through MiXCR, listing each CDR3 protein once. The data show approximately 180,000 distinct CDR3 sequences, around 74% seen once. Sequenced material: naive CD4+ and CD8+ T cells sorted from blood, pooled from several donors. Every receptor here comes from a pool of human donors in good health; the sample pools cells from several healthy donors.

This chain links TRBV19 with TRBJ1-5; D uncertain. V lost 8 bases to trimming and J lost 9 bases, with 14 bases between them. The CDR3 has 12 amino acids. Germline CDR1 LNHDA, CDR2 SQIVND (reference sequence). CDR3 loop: CASLNSPGPQHF. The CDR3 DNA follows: TGTGCCAGTTTAAACAGCCCGGGGCCCCAGCATTTT.

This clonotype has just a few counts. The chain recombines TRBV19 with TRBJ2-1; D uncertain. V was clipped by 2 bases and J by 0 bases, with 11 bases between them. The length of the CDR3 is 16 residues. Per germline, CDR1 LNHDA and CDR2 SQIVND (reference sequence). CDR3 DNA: TGTGCCAGTAGTATACCCGGAGAAAGCTCCTACAATGAGCAGTTCTTC. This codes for CASSIPGESSYNEQFF.

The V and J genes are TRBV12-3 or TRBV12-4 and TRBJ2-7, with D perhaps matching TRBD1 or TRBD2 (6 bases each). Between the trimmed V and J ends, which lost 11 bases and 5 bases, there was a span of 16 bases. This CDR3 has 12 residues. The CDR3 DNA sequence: TGTGCCGGTGGGGGGCAGGGAAACGAGCAGTACTTC. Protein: CAGGGQGNEQYF.

Here the CDR3 reads CSVEIQGTYEQYF. The CDR3 coding sequence is TGCAGCGTCGAGATACAGGGGACCTACGAGCAGTACTTC. This chain connects TRBV29-1 to TRBJ2-7; 7 nucleotides agree with TRBD1. From germline, CDR1 is SQVTM and CDR2 ANQGSEA. The CDR3 extends over 13 amino acids. Trimming at V came to 6 bases and at J to 2 bases, leaving 7 bases not matched to a gene.

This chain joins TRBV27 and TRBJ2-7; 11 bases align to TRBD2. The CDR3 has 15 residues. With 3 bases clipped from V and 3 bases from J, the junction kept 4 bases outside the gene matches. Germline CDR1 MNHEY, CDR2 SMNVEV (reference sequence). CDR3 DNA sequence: TGTGCCAGCAGTTTTACTACTAGCGGGAGCTACGAGCAGTACTTC. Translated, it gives CASSFTTSGSYEQYF.

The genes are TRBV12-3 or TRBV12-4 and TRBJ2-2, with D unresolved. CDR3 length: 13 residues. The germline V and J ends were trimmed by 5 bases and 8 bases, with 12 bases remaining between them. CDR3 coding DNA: TGTGCCAGCAGTCTGAGGTCCCTAGGGGAGCTGTTTTTT. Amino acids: CASSLRSLGELFF.

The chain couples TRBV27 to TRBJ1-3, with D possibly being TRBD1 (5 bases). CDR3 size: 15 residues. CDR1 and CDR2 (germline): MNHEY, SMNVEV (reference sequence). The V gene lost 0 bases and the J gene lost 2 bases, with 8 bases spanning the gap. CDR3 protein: CASSLSIRAGNTIYF. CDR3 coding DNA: TGTGCCAGCAGTTTATCGATCAGGGCTGGAAACACCATATATTTT.

CDR3 protein: CSASQAVNTEAFF. The CDR3 DNA follows: TGCAGTGCTAGTCAGGCGGTGAACACTGAAGCTTTCTTT. The chain is built from TRBV20-1 and TRBJ1-1; no clear D gene. From germline, CDR1 is DFQATT and CDR2 SNEGSKA (reference sequence). CDR3 length: 13 amino acids. With 3 bases removed from V and 0 bases from J, the gap between germline ends came to 8 bases.

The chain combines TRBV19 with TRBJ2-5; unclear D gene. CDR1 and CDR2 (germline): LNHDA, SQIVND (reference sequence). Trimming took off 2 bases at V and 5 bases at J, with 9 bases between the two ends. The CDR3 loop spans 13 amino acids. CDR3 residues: CASSIRTRETQYF. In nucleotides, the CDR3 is TGTGCCAGTAGTATAAGGACGCGGGAGACCCAGTACTTC.

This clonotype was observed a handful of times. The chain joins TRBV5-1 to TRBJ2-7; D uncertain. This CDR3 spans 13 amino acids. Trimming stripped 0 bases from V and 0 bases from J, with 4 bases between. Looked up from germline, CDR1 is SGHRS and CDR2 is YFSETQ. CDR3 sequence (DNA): TGCGCCAGCAGCTTGGCGACCTCCTACGAGCAGTACTTC. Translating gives CASSLATSYEQYF.

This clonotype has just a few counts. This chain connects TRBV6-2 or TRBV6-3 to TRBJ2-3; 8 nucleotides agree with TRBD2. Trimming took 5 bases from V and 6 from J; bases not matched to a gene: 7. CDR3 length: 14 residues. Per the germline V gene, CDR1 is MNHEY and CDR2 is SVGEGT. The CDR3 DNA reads TGTGCCAGCAGTGGGAGTAGCGGGAAGGATACGCAGTATTTT. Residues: CASSGSSGKDTQYF.

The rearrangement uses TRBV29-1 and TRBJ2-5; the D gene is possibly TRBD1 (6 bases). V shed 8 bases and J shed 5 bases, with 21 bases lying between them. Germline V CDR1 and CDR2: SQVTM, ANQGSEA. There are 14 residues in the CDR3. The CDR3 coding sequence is TGCAGCTCCTCAAGAGGTGTGAGGGGGGAGACCCAGTACTTC. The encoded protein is CSSSRGVRGETQYF.

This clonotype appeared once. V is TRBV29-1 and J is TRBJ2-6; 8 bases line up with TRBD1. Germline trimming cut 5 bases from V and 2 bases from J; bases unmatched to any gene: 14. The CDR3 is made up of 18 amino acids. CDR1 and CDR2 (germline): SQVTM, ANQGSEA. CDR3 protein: CSVLTYETGDPGANVLTF. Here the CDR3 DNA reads TGCAGCGTTCTTACCTATGAGACAGGGGACCCTGGGGCCAACGTCCTGACTTTC. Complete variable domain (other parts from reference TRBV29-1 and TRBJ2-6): SAVISQKPSRDICQRGTSLTIQCQVDSQVTMMFWYRQQPGQSLTLIATANQGSEATYESGFVIDKFPISRPNLTFSTLTVSNMSPEDSSIYLCSVLTYETGDPGANVLTFGAGSRLTVL.

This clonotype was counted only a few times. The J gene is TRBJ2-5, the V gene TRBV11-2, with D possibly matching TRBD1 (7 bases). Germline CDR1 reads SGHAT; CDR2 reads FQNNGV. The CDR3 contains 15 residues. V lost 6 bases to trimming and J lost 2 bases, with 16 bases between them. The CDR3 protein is CASSSGRGKQETQYF. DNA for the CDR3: TGTGCCAGCAGTAGCGGCAGGGGGAAACAAGAGACCCAGTACTTC. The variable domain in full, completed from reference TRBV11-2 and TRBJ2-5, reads EAGVAQSPRYKIIEKRQSVAFWCNPISGHATLYWYQQILGQGPKLLIQFQNNGVVDDSQLPKDRFSAERLKGVDSTLKIQPAKLEDSAVYLCASSSGRGKQETQYFGPGTRLLVL.

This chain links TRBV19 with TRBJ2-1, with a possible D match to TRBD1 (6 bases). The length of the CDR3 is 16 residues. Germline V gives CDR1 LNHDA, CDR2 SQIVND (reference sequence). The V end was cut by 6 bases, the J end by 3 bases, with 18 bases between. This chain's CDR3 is CASSRLDRSFYNEQFF. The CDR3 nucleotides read TGTGCCAGTAGCCGTCTAGACAGGAGTTTCTACAATGAGCAGTTCTTC.

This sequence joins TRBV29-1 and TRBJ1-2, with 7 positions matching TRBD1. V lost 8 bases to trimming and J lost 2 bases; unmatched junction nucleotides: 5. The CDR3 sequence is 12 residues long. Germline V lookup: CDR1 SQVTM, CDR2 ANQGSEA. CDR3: CSSQQGNYGYTF. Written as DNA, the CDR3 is TGCAGCTCTCAACAGGGGAACTATGGCTACACCTTC.

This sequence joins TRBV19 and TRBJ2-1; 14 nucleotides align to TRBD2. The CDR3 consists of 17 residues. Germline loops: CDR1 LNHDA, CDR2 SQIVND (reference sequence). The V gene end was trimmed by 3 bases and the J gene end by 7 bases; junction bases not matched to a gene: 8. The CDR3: CASSMRLAGGKMNEQFF. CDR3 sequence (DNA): TGTGCCAGTAGTATGAGACTAGCGGGAGGGAAGATGAATGAGCAGTTCTTC.

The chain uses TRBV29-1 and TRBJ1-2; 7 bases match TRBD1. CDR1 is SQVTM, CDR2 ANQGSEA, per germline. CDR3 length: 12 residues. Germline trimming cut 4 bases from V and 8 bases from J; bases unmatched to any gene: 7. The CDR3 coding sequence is TGCAGCGTTGGACATCAACAGGGGGGCTACACCTTC. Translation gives CSVGHQQGGYTF.

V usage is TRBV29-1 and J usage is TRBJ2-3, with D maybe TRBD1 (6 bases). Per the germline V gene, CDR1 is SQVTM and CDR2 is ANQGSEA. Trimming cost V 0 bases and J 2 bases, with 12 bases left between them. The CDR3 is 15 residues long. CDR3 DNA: TGCAGCGTTGAAGATTGGACAGAAACCACAGATACGCAGTATTTT. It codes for CSVEDWTETTDTQYF.

The CDR3 bases are TGTGCCAGCAGCAAAGGCGCCCAGCCCCAGCATTTT. This translates into CASSKGAQPQHF. V is TRBV4-2 and J is TRBJ1-5, with unresolved D. CDR3 length: 12 residues. Between the trimmed V and J ends, which lost 5 bases and 7 bases, there was a span of 9 bases. Germline V gives CDR1 LGHNA, CDR2 YNFKEQ.

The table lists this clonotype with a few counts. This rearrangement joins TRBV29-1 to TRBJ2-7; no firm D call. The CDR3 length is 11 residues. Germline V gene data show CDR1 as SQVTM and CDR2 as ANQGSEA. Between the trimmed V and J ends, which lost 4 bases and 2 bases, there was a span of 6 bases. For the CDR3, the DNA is TGCAGCGTTGGGGGAACCTACGAGCAGTACTTC. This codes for CSVGGTYEQYF.

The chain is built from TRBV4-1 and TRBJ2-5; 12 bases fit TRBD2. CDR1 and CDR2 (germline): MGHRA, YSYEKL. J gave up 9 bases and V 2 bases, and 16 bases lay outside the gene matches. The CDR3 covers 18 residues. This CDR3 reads CASSQSGSTSGSRYPQYF. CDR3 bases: TGCGCCAGCAGCCAATCTGGTTCGACTAGCGGGAGTAGGTACCCCCAGTACTTC.

The CDR3 spells CASSLLPGQGEHEQFF. The CDR3 region has the DNA TGTGCCAGCAGTTTATTGCCGGGACAGGGAGAACATGAGCAGTTCTTC. The chain carries TRBV12-3 or TRBV12-4 and TRBJ2-1; 9 bases match TRBD1. This CDR3 contains 16 residues. Trimming cost V 2 bases and J 8 bases; bases outside gene matches: 10.

The DNA of the CDR3 is TGTGCCAGCAGGAGCGGCCAGAACACTGAAGCTTTCTTT. Amino acid sequence: CASRSGQNTEAFF. The V gene is TRBV6-2 or TRBV6-3, the J gene TRBJ1-1; D call uncertain. Per the germline V gene, CDR1 is MNHEY and CDR2 is SVGEGT. The CDR3 is 13 residues long. V lost 6 bases to trimming and J lost 1 base, with 9 bases between them.

The CDR3 region is CASKLAGGRDEQYF. The CDR3, as DNA: TGTGCCAGCAAACTAGCGGGAGGTCGGGACGAGCAGTACTTC. The chain has TRBV12-3 or TRBV12-4 and TRBJ2-7, with 12 bases aligning to TRBD2. The length of the CDR3 is 14 residues. The V segment lost 7 bases and the J segment 5 bases; nucleotides outside the gene matches: 6.

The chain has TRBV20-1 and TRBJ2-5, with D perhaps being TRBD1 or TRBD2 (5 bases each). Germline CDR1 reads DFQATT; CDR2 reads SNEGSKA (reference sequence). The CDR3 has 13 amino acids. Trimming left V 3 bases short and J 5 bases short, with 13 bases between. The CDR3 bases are TGCAGTGCTAGGCCCGGGACCAGGGAGACCCAGTACTTC. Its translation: CSARPGTRETQYF.

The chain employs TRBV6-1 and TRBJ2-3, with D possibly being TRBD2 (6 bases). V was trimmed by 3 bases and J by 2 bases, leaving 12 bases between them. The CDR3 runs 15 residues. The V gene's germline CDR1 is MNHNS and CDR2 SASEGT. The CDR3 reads CASSDRARDTDTQYF. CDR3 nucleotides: TGTGCCAGCAGTGACAGGGCGCGGGACACAGATACGCAGTATTTT.

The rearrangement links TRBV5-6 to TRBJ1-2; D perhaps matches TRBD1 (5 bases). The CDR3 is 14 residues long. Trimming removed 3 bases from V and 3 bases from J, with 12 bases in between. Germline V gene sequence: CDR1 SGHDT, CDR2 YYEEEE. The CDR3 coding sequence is TGTGCCAGCAGCTCGGACACCAGATACTATGGCTACACCTTC. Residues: CASSSDTRYYGYTF.